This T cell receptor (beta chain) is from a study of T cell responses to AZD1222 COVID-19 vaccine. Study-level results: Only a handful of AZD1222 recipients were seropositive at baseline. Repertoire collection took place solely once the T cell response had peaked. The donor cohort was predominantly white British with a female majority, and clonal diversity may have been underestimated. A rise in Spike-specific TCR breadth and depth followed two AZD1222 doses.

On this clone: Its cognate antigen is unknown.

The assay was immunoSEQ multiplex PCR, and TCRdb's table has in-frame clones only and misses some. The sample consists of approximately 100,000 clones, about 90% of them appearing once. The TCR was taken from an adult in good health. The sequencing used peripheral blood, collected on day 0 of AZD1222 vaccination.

CDR3 residues: CASSYGSPLHF. CDR3 bases: TGTGCCAGCAGTTATGGATCACCCCTCCACTTT. J is TRBJ1-6 and V is TRBV6-2 or TRBV6-3; D gene ambiguous. Germline V gives CDR1 MNHEY, CDR2 SVGEGT. Trimming took 3 bases from V and 10 from J, leaving 4 bases between them. CDR3 length: 11 amino acids.